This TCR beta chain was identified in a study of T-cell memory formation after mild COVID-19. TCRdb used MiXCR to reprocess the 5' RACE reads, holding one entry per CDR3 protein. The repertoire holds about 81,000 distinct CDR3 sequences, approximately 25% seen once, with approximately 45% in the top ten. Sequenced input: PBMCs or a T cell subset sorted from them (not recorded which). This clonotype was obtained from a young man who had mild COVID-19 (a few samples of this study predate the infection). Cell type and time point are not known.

CDR3 coding DNA: TGTGCCAGCAGCGTAGATGGAAATGAAAAACTGTTTTTT. It encodes CASSVDGNEKLFF. This chain uses TRBV9 with TRBJ1-4, with no clear D. The V end lost 0 bases, the J end lost 5 bases, and 5 bases lay between the germline ends. The V gene's germline CDR1 is SGDLS and CDR2 YYNGEE. This CDR3 has 13 residues. The full variable domain, with the rest looked up from reference TRBV9 and TRBJ1-4, is DSGVTQTPKHLITATGQRVTLRCSPRSGDLSVYWYQQSLDQGLQFLIQYYNGEERAKGNILERFSAQQFPDLHSELNLSSLELGDSALYFCASSVDGNEKLFFGSGTQLSVL.